This T cell receptor (beta chain) appears in the sequencing data of a study of T cell changes during pregnancy in multiple sclerosis. The assay was immunoSEQ multiplex PCR, and TCRdb's table has in-frame clones only and misses some. The sample lists approximately 60,000 clones, around 93% occurring once. CDR3 length: 13 residues. Germline V CDR1 and CDR2: MNHEY, SMNVEV (reference sequence). Trimming pared 6 bases from V and 3 bases from J, leaving 12 bases between. The source is a female donor with multiple sclerosis, enrolled in a pregnancy study. The sequencing used CD8+ T cells from peripheral blood mononuclear cells, collected in the second trimester of pregnancy. The V call is TRBV27, the J call TRBJ2-7; D gene uncertain. CDR3 residues: CASSPGSGYEQYF. In nucleotides, the CDR3 is TGTGCCAGCAGCCCCGGGTCGGGCTACGAGCAGTACTTC.